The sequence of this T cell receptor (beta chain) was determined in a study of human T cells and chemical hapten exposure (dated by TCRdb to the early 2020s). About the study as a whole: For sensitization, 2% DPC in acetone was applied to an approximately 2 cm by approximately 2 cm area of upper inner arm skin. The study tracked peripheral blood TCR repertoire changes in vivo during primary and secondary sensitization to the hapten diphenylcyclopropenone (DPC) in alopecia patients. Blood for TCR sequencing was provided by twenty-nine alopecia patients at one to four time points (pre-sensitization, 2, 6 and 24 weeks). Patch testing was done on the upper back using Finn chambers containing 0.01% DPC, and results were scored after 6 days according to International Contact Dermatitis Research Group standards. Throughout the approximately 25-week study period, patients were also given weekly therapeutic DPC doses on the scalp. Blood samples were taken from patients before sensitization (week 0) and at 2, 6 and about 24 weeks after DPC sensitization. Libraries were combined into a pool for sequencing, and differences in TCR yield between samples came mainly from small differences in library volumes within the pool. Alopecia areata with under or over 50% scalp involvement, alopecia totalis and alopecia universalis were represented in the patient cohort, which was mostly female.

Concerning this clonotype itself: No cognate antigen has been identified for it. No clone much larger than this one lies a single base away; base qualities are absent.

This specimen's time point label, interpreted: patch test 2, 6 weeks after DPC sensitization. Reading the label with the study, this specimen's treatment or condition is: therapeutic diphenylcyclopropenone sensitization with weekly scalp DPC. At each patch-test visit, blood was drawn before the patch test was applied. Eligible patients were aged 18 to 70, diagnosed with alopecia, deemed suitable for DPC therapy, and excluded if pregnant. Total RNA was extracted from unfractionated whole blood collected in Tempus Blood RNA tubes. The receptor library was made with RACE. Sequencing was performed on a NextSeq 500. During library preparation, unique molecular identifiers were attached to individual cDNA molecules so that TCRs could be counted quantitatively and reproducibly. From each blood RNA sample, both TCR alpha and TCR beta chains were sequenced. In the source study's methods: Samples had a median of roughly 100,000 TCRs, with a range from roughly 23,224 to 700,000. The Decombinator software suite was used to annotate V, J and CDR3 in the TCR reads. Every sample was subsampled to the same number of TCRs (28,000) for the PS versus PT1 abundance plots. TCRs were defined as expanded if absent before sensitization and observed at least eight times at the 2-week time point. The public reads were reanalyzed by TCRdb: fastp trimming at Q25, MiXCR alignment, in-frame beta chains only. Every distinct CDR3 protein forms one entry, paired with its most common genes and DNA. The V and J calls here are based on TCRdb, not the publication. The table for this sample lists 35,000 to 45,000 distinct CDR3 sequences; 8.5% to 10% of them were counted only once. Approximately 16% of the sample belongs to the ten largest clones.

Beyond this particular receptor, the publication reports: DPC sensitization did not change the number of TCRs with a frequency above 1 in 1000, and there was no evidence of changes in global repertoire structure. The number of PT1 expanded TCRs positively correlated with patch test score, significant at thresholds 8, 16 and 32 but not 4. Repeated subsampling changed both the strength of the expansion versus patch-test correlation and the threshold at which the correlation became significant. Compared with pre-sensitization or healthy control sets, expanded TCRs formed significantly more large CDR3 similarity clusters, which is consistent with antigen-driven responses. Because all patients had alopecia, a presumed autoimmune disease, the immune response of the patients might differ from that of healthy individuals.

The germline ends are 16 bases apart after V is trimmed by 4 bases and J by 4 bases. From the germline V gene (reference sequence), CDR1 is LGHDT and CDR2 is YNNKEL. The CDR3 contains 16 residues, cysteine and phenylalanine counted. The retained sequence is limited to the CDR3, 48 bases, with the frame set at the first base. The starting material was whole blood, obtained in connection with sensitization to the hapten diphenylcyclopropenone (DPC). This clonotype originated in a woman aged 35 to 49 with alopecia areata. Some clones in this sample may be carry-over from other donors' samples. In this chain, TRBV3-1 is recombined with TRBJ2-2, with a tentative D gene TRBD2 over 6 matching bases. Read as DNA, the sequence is TGTGCCAGCAGCCGAGACACGGGACTTATCACCGGGGAGCTGTTTTTT. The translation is CASSRDTGLITGELFF.